One T cell receptor beta chain is described in this entry. This sample is part of a study of blood T cell repertoires in COVID-19. Across the study: The United States, Italy and Spain supplied acute and convalescent COVID-19 samples. PBMCs, B-cell-depleted T cells, or T cells provided the cDNA or gDNA that made up the material.

Trimming removed 2 bases from V and 0 bases from J, with 11 bases in between. CDR1 is SGHTA and CDR2 is FQGNSA in the germline V gene. The CDR3 is 15 amino acids. In the authors' methods: Amplified reference gene primers provided the basis for estimating nucleated cell counts. Clones were sequenced by immunoSEQ multiplex PCR, and TCRdb holds only the in-frame ones, with some missing. V and J calls and clone size are those listed in that table; D and trimming were worked out from the DNA. The sample gives some 220,000 clones, approximately 85% of which show up once; approximately 5.1% is in the top ten.

The sample comprised peripheral blood. V is TRBV7-2 and J is TRBJ2-7; D is unresolved. The clonotype originates from a man over 45 with COVID-19, enrolled during active disease. The CDR3 here is CASSLMSLYSYEQYF. In nucleotides, the CDR3 is TGTGCCAGCAGCTTAATGAGCCTATACTCCTACGAGCAGTACTTC.